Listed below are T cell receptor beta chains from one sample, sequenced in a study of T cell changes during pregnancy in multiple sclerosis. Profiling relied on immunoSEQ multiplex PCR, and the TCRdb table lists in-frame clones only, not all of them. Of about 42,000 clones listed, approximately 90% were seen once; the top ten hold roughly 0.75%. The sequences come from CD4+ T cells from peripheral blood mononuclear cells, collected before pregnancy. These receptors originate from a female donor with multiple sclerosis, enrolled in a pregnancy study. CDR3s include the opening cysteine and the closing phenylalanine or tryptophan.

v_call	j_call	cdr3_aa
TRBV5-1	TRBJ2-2	CASSFWDSRSTGELFF
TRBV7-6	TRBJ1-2	CASSETGTGYGYTF
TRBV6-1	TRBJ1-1	CASRREDRRNTEAFF
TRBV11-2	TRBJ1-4	CASSSGTRAAENEKLFF
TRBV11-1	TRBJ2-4	CASSQTRNIQYF
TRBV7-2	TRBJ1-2	CASSKGQGIHGYTF
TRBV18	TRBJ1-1	CASSPTIFGQVGSTEAFF
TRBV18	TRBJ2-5	CASSPKFGAGQETQYF
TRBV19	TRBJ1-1	CASSITGRGGRAFF
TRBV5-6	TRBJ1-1	CASSLAGLQHEAFF
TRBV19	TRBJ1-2	CASSGPGAYGYTF
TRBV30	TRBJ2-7	CAWSVGTHYEQYF
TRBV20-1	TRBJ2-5	CSALTGGTQYF
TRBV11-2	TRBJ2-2	CASSRRGAPNTGELFF
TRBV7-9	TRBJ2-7	CASQGGPYEQYF
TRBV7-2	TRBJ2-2	CASSPPGAVRSGELFF
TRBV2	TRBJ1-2	CASSEYPGTGDYTF
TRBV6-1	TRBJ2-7	CASRRGTASYEQYF
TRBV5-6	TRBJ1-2	CASSRRQGGLYGYTF
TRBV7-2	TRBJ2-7	CASSLAGGQGFYEQYF
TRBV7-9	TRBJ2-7	CASSEGGGTPYF
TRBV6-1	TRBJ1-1	CASTGQLYTEAFF
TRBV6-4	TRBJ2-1	CASSFEQFF
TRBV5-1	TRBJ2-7	CASSSTPSAGRVGIPYEQYF
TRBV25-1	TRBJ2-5	CASRPGTAQETQYF
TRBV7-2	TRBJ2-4	CASSSRGAGDKNIQYF
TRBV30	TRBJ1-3	CAWSMGRTGNTIYF
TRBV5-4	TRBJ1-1	CASSLPGQGLNTEAFF
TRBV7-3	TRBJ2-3	CASSRLAGSTDTQYF
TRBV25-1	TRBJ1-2	CASRKTGANYGYTF
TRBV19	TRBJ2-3	CASRYLGEGTDTQYF
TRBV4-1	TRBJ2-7	CASSQVTGDYEQYF
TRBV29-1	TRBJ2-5	CSVPPGQGARGGQETQYF
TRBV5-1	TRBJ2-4	CASSLGQQKNIQYF
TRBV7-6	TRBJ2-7	CASSTGTGVHEQYF
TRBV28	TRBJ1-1	CASRPLFQGHTEAFF
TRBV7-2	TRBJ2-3	CASSHDSLVGDTQYF
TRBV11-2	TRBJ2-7	CASSRTSSSYEQYF
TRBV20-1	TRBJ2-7	CSASFSGEQYF
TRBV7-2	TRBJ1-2	CASSLIVGTGVNYGYTF
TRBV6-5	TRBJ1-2	CASRQGLYGYTF
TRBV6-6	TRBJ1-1	CASTPMGGTEAFF
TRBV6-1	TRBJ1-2	CASSERWSGGYTF
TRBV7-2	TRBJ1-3	CATGGQGVSGNTIYF
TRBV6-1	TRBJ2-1	CASRRPGLPYNEQFF
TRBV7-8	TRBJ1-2	CASSLLATSIGQGASYGYTF
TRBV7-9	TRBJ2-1	CASSIIAGTSGNEQFF
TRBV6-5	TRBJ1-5	CASRVGQGSGQPQHF
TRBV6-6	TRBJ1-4	CASSYGRSGEKLFF
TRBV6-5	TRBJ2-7	CASRRQSNYEQYF
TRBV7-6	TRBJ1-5	CASSPLQGGGQPQHF
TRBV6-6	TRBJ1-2	CASSNQGAYGYTF
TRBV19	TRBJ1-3	CASREGERGNTIYF
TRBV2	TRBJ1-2	CASTPRGGGRYGYTF
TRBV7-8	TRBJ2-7	CASSRAGVAYEQYF
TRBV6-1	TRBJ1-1	CASSRGQGVEAFF
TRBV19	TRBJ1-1	CASSKRTGVMNTEAFF